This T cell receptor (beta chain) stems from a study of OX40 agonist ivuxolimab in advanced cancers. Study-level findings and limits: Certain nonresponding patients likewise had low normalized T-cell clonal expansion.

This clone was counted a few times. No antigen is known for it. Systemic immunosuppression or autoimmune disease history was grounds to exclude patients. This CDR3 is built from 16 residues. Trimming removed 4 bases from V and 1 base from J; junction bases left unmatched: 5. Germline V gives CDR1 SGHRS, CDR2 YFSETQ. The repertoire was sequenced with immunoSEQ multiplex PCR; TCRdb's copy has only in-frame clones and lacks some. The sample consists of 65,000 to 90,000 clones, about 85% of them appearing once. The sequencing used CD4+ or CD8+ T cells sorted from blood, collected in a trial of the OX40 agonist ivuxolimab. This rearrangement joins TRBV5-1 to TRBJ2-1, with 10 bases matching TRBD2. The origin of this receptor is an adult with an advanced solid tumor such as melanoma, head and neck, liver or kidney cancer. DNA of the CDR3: TGCGCCAGCAGCCTAATAGCGGGGGGATCCTACAATGAGCAGTTCTTC. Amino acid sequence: CASSLIAGGSYNEQFF.